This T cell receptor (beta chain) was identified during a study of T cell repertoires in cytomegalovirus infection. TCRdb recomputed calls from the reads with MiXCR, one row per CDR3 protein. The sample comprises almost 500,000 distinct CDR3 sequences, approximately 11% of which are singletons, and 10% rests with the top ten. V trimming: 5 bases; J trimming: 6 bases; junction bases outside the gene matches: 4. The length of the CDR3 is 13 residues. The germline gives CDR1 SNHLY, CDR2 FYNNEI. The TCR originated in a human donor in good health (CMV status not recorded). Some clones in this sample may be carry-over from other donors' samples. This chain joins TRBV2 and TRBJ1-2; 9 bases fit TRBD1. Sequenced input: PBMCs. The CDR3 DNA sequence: TGTGCCAGCAGTAATACAGGGGGCGATGGCTACACCTTC. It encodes CASSNTGGDGYTF.